This T cell receptor (beta chain) comes out of a study of blood T cell repertoires in COVID-19. Study-level background: Samples taken during acute and convalescent COVID-19 were collected in the United States, Italy and Spain. From T cells, B-cell-depleted T cells, or PBMCs came the material, which was cDNA or gDNA.

V was clipped by 5 bases and J by 5 bases, with 6 bases between them. Germline V gene lookup returns CDR1 SNHLY and CDR2 FYNNEI. This CDR3 region has 11 residues. Assay used: immunoSEQ multiplex PCR; TCRdb lists only in-frame clones, some missing. The sample contains hundreds of thousands of clones, approximately 87% of which appear only once. The TCR originated in a woman between 45 and 65 years old with acute or convalescent COVID-19. Specimen: peripheral blood. The gene calls are TRBV2 and TRBJ2-5; D gene ambiguous. The CDR3 is CASSLRETQYF. The CDR3 DNA follows: TGTGCCAGCAGTTTGAGGGAGACCCAGTACTTC.